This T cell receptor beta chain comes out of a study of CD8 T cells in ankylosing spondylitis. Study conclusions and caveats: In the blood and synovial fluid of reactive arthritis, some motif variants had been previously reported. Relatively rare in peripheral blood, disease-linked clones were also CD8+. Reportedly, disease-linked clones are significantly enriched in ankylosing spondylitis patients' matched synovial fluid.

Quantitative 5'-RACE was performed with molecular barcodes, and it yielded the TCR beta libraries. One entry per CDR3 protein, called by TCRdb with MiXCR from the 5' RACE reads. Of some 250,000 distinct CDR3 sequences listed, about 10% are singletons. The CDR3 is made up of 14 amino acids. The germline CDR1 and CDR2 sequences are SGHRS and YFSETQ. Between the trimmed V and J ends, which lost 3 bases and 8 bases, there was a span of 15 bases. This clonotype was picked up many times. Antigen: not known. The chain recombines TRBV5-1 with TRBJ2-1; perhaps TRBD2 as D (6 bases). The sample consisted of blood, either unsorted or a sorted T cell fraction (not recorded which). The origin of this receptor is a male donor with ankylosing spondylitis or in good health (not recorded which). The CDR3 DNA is TGCGCCAGCAGCTCCCTGGCGGGGACGTATGAGCAGTTCTTC. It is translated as CASSSLAGTYEQFF.